Detailed here is one T cell receptor beta chain. The data originate from a study of blood T cell repertoires in COVID-19. Whole-study context: Researchers got acute and convalescent COVID-19 samples from the United States, Italy and Spain. PBMCs, B-cell-depleted T cells, or T cells provided the cDNA or gDNA that made up the material.

As handled by the study authors: Reference gene primers were amplified, and this amplification served to estimate nucleated cell counts. The protocol was immunoSEQ multiplex PCR, while the TCRdb copy is restricted to in-frame clones and leaves out a portion. V and J calls and clone size are those listed in that table; D and trimming were worked out from the DNA. The repertoire holds about 150,000 clones, 80% to 90% seen once, with 8% to 9% in the top ten. This CDR3 contains 12 residues. Germline CDR1 reads MDHEN; CDR2 reads SYDVKM. Trimming took off 9 bases at V and 5 bases at J, with 13 bases between the two ends.

The rearrangement links TRBV28 to TRBJ1-2, with D possibly TRBD1 on 6 matching bases. The source is a woman aged 45-59 years with active or convalescent COVID-19. Sequencing was done on a sample of peripheral blood. The CDR3 sequence is CASRGQKYGYTF. DNA of the CDR3: TGTGCCAGTCGAGGACAGAAATATGGCTACACCTTC.